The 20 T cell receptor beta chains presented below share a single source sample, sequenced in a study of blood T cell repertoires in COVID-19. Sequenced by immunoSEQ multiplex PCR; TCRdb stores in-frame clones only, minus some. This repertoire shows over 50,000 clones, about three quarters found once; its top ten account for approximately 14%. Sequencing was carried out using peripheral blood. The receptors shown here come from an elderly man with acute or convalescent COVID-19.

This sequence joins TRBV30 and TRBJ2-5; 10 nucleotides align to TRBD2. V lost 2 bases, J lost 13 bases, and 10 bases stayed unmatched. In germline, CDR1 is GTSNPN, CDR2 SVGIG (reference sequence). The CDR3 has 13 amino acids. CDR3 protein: CAWSPISGGSGYF. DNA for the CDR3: TGTGCCTGGAGTCCCATTAGCGGGGGGTCCGGGTACTTC.

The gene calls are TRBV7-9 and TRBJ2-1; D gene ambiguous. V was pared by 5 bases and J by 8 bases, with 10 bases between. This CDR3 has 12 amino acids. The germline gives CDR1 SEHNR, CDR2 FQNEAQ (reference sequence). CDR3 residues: CASSPISDEQFF. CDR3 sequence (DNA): TGTGCCAGCAGCCCCATATCGGATGAGCAGTTCTTC.

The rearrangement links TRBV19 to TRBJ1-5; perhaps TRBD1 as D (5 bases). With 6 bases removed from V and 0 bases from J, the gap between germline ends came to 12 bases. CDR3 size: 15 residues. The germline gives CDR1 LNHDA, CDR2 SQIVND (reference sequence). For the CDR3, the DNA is TGTGCCAGTAGAATGGTGGGGCTTAGCAATCAGCCCCAGCATTTT. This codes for CASRMVGLSNQPQHF.

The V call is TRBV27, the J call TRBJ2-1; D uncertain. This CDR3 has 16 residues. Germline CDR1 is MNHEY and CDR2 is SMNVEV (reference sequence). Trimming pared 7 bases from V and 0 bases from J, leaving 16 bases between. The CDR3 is CASTRVGASSYNEQFF. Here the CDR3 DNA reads TGTGCCAGCACGAGAGTCGGAGCGAGCTCCTACAATGAGCAGTTCTTC.

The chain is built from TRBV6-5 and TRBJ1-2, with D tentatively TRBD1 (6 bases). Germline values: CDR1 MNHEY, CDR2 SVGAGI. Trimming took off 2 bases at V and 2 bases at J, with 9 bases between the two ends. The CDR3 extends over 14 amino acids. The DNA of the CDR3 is TGTGCCAGCAGTTACGGGACAAGAAACTATGGCTACACCTTC. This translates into CASSYGTRNYGYTF.

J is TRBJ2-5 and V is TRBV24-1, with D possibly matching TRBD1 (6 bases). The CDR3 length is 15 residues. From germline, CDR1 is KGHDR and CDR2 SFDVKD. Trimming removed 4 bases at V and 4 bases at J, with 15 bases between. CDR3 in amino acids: CATSDNRGQLETQYF. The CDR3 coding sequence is TGTGCCACCAGTGACAACCGAGGACAGTTAGAGACCCAGTACTTC.

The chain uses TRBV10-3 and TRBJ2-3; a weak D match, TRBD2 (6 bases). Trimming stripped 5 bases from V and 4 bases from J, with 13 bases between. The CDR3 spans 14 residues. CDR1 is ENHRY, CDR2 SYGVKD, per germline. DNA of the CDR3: TGTGCCATCAGTACACGGGGGAACTCAGATACGCAGTATTTT. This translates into CAISTRGNSDTQYF.

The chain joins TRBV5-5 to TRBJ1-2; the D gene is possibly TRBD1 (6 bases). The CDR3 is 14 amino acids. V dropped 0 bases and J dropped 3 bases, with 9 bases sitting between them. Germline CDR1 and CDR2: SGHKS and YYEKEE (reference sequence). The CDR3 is CASSLATGYYGYTF. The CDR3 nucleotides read TGTGCCAGCAGCTTGGCCACAGGGTACTATGGCTACACCTTC. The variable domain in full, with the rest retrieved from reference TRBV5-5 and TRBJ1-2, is DAGVTQSPTHLIKTRGQQVTLRCSPISGHKSVSWYQQVLGQGPQFIFQYYEKEERGRGNFPDRFSARQFPNYSSELNVNALLLGDSALYLCASSLATGYYGYTFGSGTRLTVV.

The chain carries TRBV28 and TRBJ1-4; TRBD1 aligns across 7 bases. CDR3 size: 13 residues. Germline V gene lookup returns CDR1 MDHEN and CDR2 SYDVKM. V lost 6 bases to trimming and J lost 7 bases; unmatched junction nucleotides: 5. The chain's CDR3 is CASREGAREKLFF. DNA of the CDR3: TGTGCCAGCAGGGAGGGGGCGCGTGAAAAACTGTTTTTT.

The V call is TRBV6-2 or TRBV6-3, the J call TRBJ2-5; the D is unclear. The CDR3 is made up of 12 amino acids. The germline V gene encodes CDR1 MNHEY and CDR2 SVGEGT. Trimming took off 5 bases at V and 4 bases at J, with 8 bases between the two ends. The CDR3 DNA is TGTGCCAGCAGTCTCGCTAGAGAGACCCAGTACTTC. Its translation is CASSLARETQYF.

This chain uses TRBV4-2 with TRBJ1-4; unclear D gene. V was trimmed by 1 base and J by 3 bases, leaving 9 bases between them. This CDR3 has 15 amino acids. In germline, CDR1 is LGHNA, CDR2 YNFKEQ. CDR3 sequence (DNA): TGTGCCAGCAGCCAAGGTGGGAGCGCTAATGAAAAACTGTTTTTT. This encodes CASSQGGSANEKLFF.

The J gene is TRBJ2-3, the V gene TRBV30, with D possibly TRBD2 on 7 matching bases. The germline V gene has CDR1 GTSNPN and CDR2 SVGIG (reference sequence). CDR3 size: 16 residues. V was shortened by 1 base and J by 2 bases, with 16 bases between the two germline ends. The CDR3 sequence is CAWSAHSAGATDTQYF. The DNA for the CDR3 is TGTGCCTGGAGTGCCCATTCTGCGGGGGCCACAGATACGCAGTATTTT.

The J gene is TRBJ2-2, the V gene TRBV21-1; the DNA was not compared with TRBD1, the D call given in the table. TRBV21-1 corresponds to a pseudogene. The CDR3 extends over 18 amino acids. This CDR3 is CASSTPHRTGTNTGELFF. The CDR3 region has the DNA TGTGCCAGCAGCACCCCCCATCGGACAGGGACGAACACCGGGGAGCTGTTTTTT.

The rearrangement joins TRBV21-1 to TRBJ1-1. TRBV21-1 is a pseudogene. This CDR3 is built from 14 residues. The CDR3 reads CASSTKHLGTEAFF. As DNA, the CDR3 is TGTGCCAGCAGCACCAAACACCTAGGCACTGAAGCTTTCTTT.

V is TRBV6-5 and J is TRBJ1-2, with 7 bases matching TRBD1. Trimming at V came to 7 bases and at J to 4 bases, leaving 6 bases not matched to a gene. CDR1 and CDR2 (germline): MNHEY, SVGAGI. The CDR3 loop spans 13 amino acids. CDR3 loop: CASTATGIYGYTF. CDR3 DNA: TGTGCCAGCACTGCGACAGGGATCTATGGCTACACCTTC.

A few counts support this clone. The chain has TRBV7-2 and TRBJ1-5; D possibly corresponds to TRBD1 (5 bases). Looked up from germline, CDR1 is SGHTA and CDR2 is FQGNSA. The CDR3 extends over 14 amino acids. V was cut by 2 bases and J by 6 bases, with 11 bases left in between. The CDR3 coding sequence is TGTGCCAGCAGCTTACAGGGTCTGGGTCAGCCCCAGCATTTT. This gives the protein CASSLQGLGQPQHF.

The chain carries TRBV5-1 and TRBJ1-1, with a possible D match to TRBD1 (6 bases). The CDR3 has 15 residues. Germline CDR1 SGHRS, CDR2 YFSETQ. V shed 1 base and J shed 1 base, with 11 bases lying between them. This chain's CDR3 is CASSLSSGANTEAFF. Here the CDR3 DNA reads TGCGCCAGCAGCTTGTCCTCAGGGGCGAACACTGAAGCTTTCTTT. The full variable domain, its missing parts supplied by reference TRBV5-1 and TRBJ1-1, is KAGVTQTPRYLIKTRGQQVTLSCSPISGHRSVSWYQQTPGQGLQFLFEYFSETQRNKGNFPGRFSGRQFSNSRSEMNVSTLELGDSALYLCASSLSSGANTEAFFGQGTRLTVV.

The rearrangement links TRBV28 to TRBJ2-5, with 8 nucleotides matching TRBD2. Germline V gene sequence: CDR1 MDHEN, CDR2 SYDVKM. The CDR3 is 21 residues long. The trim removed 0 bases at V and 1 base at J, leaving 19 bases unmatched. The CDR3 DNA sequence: TGTGCCAGCAGTTTATGGCCTGACAGCGGGAGCGCCGTCCTAAGCCAAGAGACCCAGTACTTC. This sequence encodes CASSLWPDSGSAVLSQETQYF.

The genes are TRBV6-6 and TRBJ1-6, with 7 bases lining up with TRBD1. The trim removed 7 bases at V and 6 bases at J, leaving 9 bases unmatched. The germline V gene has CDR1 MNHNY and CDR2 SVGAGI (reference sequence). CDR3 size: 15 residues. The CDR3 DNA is TGTGCCAGCAATCAAGACAGGGATGCTAATTCACCCCTCCACTTT. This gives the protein CASNQDRDANSPLHF.

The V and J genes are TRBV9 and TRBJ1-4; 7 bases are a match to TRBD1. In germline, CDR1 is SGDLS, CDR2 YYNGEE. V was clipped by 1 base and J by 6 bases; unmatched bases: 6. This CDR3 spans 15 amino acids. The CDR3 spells CASSVRQGQHEKLFF. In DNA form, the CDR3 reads TGTGCCAGCAGCGTAAGACAGGGCCAACATGAAAAACTGTTTTTT.